The next 23 T cell receptor beta chains were all read from a single sample in a study of T cell changes during pregnancy in multiple sclerosis. Profiling relied on immunoSEQ multiplex PCR, and the TCRdb table lists in-frame clones only, not all of them. Of tens of thousands of clones listed, 75% to 95% are singletons. The specimen was CD8+ T cells from peripheral blood mononuclear cells, collected after pregnancy. The receptors were sampled from a female donor with multiple sclerosis, enrolled in a pregnancy study.

The rearrangement uses TRBV6-1 and TRBJ1-2; 9 bases match TRBD1. The ends lost 6 bases at V and 6 bases at J; junction bases unmatched: 8. Germline values: CDR1 MNHNS, CDR2 SASEGT. The length of the CDR3 is 14 residues. The CDR3 sequence: CASSPPGQGDGYTF. CDR3 DNA: TGTGCCAGCAGCCCCCCGGGACAGGGTGATGGCTACACCTTC.

V usage is TRBV27 and J usage is TRBJ2-3; a possible D gene is TRBD2 (6 bases). Trimming took off 5 bases at V and 2 bases at J, with 17 bases between the two ends. The length of the CDR3 is 16 residues. Germline CDR1 is MNHEY and CDR2 is SMNVEV (reference sequence). The CDR3, as DNA: TGTGCCAGCAGTCCCCGGGGGAGCCAAAACACAGATACGCAGTATTTT. It yields the protein CASSPRGSQNTDTQYF.

The chain joins TRBV6-1 to TRBJ2-7; D is uncertain. V lost 4 bases, J lost 2 bases, and 9 bases lay in between. There are 13 residues in the CDR3. From germline, CDR1 is MNHNS and CDR2 SASEGT. The CDR3 bases are TGTGCCAGCAGTGGTGTCGGTCCCTACGAGCAGTACTTC. This codes for CASSGVGPYEQYF.

The chain carries TRBV4-1 and TRBJ2-1; perhaps TRBD2 as D (5 bases). The CDR3 is made up of 15 amino acids. Germline CDR1 MGHRA, CDR2 YSYEKL. V lost 1 base and J 5 bases, leaving 12 bases between the germline ends. The CDR3 coding sequence is TGCGCCAGCAGCCAAGGGTCTAGCCCTCACAATGAGCAGTTCTTC. This gives the protein CASSQGSSPHNEQFF.

This clone was found once. The chain links TRBV7-9 to TRBJ2-5, with a possible D match to TRBD1 (6 bases). CDR1 SEHNR and CDR2 FQNEAQ come from the germline V gene (reference sequence). V dropped 5 bases and J dropped 7 bases, with 14 bases sitting between them. The CDR3 totals 13 residues. CDR3: CASSPKGDGTQYF. DNA for the CDR3: TGTGCCAGCAGCCCGAAGGGGGACGGGACCCAGTACTTC.

The chain employs TRBV7-2 and TRBJ2-7, with D hard to call. This CDR3 spans 14 amino acids. Germline V lookup: CDR1 SGHTA, CDR2 FQGNSA. The V gene lost 4 bases and the J gene lost 3 bases, with 13 bases spanning the gap. The chain's CDR3 is CASSSLVGVYEQYF. The CDR3 DNA sequence: TGTGCCAGCAGCTCCTTGGTGGGCGTCTACGAGCAGTACTTC.

V and J are TRBV27 and TRBJ2-6, with D possibly being TRBD1 (5 bases). V lost 6 bases and J 2 bases, leaving 8 bases between the germline ends. The germline CDR1 and CDR2 sequences are MNHEY and SMNVEV (reference sequence). The CDR3 has 14 residues. The CDR3 DNA reads TGTGCCAGCAGAGGGGTTGCTGGGGCCAACGTCCTGACTTTC. Its protein product is CASRGVAGANVLTF.

The rearrangement uses TRBV7-9 and TRBJ1-1; perhaps TRBD1 as D (5 bases). Trimming stripped 4 bases from V and 5 bases from J, with 11 bases between. The CDR3 is 13 amino acids. The V gene's germline CDR1 is SEHNR and CDR2 FQNEAQ (reference sequence). DNA of the CDR3: TGTGCCAGCAGCTCCGCCGGGGGTACTGAAGCTTTCTTT. The encoded protein is CASSSAGGTEAFF.

The chain joins TRBV2 to TRBJ1-3; D possibly corresponds to TRBD1 (5 bases). The V and J ends lost 1 base and 1 base respectively, with 11 bases between them. The CDR3 has 16 amino acids. Germline CDR1 is SNHLY and CDR2 is FYNNEI. The CDR3 nucleotides are TGTGCCAGCAGTGAAGGGTCCGGGGGGTCTGGAAACACCATATATTTT. As protein: CASSEGSGGSGNTIYF. Together with reference TRBV2 and TRBJ1-3, the CDR3 gives the full variable domain: EPEVTQTPSHQVTQMGQEVILRCVPISNHLYFYWYRQILGQKVEFLVSFYNNEISEKSEIFDDQFSVERPDGSNFTLKIRSTKLEDSAMYFCASSEGSGGSGNTIYFGEGSWLTVV.

This chain links TRBV13 with TRBJ2-5, with TRBD1 matching over 7 bases. V lost 6 bases to trimming and J lost 2 bases; unmatched junction nucleotides: 6. The CDR3 consists of 14 residues. Germline CDR1 is PRHDT and CDR2 is FYEKMQ (reference sequence). The CDR3 sequence: CASSLRDRQETQYF. The DNA for the CDR3 is TGTGCCAGCAGTCTCCGGGACAGACAAGAGACCCAGTACTTC.

The V gene is TRBV29-1, the J gene TRBJ1-2; D uncertain. CDR1 is SQVTM and CDR2 is ANQGSEA in the germline V gene. The CDR3 spans 13 residues. Trimming removed 7 bases from V and 7 bases from J, with 19 bases in between. The chain's CDR3 is CSAPGGSRGGYTF. CDR3 nucleotides: TGCAGCGCCCCTGGTGGTTCCAGAGGTGGCTACACCTTC.

This chain links TRBV5-1 with TRBJ2-7; 9 nucleotides line up with TRBD2. Germline lookup yields CDR1 SGHRS and CDR2 YFSETQ. The V gene end was trimmed by 4 bases and the J gene end by 6 bases; junction bases not matched to a gene: 8. The CDR3 loop spans 14 amino acids. CDR3 protein: CASSARGGIGEQYF. The DNA for the CDR3 is TGCGCCAGCAGCGCGCGGGGGGGCATAGGCGAGCAGTACTTC.

This clone has just one count. V usage is TRBV5-4 and J usage is TRBJ2-5, with 9 bases matching TRBD1. The closer fit of TRBJ2-7 to the DNA end suggests the J call may be wrong. Germline CDR1 reads SGHNT; CDR2 reads YYREEE (reference sequence). This CDR3 contains 14 residues. CDR3 bases: TGTGCCAGCAGCCCCGGGACAGGGACCTACGAGCAGTACTTC. Encoded protein: CASSPGTGTYEQYF.

The chain is built from TRBV27 and TRBJ1-1; no reliable D call. There are 15 residues in the CDR3. The V gene's germline CDR1 is MNHEY and CDR2 SMNVEV (reference sequence). Between the trimmed V and J ends, which lost 6 bases and 5 bases, there was a span of 19 bases. The CDR3 sequence: CASSLSGPTRTEAFF. CDR3 DNA: TGTGCCAGCAGCCTATCTGGCCCGACTAGGACTGAAGCTTTCTTT.

The J gene is TRBJ2-5, the V gene TRBV10-3; D is perhaps TRBD1 (5 bases). The CDR3 consists of 14 residues. Germline V gene sequence: CDR1 ENHRY, CDR2 SYGVKD. Deletions cut 11 bases from V and 1 base from J, with 17 bases between. CDR3 loop: CAATGGRTQETQYF. In DNA, the CDR3 is TGTGCCGCAACAGGCGGCCGGACCCAAGAGACCCAGTACTTC.

The chain is built from TRBV2 and TRBJ2-7; 8 bases match TRBD2. V was pared by 10 bases and J by 6 bases, with 11 bases of the junction left unmatched. The CDR3 sequence is 13 residues long. Germline CDR1 and CDR2: SNHLY and FYNNEI. In DNA, the CDR3 is TGTGCCACCTCGGGAGGGTCGGTACCCGAGCAGTACTTC. Protein: CATSGGSVPEQYF. Looking up the rest from reference TRBV2 and TRBJ2-7 gives the full variable domain: EPEVTQTPSHQVTQMGQEVILRCVPISNHLYFYWYRQILGQKVEFLVSFYNNEISEKSEIFDDQFSVERPDGSNFTLKIRSTKLEDSAMYFCATSGGSVPEQYFGPGTRLTVT.

V is TRBV7-6 and J is TRBJ2-3; 12 nucleotides align to TRBD2. V was pared by 0 bases and J by 3 bases, with 7 bases of the junction left unmatched. The germline gives CDR1 SGHVS, CDR2 FNYEAQ. CDR3 length: 18 amino acids. For the CDR3, the DNA is TGTGCCAGCAGCTTAGCGCTTGGACTAGCGGGGACTACAGATACGCAGTATTTT. Translation: CASSLALGLAGTTDTQYF.

The chain employs TRBV19 and TRBJ2-7, with a possible D match to TRBD1 (6 bases). The CDR3 is made up of 17 amino acids. Per the germline V gene, CDR1 is LNHDA and CDR2 is SQIVND (reference sequence). Deletions cut 4 bases from V and 1 base from J, with 20 bases between. CDR3 amino acids: CASSKAGAFLRSYEQYF. CDR3 coding DNA: TGTGCCAGTAGTAAGGCAGGGGCCTTCCTACGTTCCTACGAGCAGTACTTC.

The J gene is TRBJ2-7, the V gene TRBV27; TRBD1 is a possible D gene (5 bases). In germline, CDR1 is MNHEY, CDR2 SMNVEV (reference sequence). The CDR3 is made up of 14 amino acids. The germline V and J ends were trimmed by 0 bases and 3 bases, with 9 bases remaining between them. DNA of the CDR3: TGTGCCAGCAGTTTATCGGGGCGGTACTACGAGCAGTACTTC. It encodes CASSLSGRYYEQYF.

This clone counts as medium-sized. The CDR3 sequence: CASSVVPEGYTEAFF. CDR3 in DNA: TGTGCCAGCAGCGTAGTCCCGGAGGGGTACACTGAAGCTTTCTTT. The genes are TRBV9 and TRBJ1-1; a possible D gene is TRBD1 (5 bases). The CDR3 extends over 15 amino acids. V lost 0 bases to trimming and J lost 3 bases, with 12 bases between them. Germline CDR1 and CDR2: SGDLS and YYNGEE.

This clone has a handful of counts. The V gene is TRBV6-4, the J gene TRBJ2-1; 8 nucleotides line up with TRBD1. This CDR3 is built from 12 residues. Trimming removed 10 bases from V and 5 bases from J; junction bases left unmatched: 4. Germline CDR1 and CDR2: MRHNA and SNTAGT. CDR3 loop: CATQDRDNEQFF. In DNA form, the CDR3 reads TGTGCCACCCAGGACAGGGACAATGAGCAGTTCTTC.

This clone has only one observation. The chain combines TRBV6-5 with TRBJ1-1; a possible D gene is TRBD1 (6 bases). Germline V gives CDR1 MNHEY, CDR2 SVGAGI. The V end was cut by 8 bases, the J end by 4 bases, with 17 bases between. The length of the CDR3 is 14 residues. Written as DNA, the CDR3 is TGTGCCAGCCTCCCCGGGGGGCCGGGCACTGAAGCTTTCTTT. This codes for CASLPGGPGTEAFF.

The chain couples TRBV18 to TRBJ2-1; 8 bases align to TRBD2. Germline CDR1 and CDR2: KGHSH and LQKENI. V lost 2 bases and J lost 8; bases outside the gene matches: 8. CDR3 length: 15 amino acids. DNA of the CDR3: TGTGCCAGCTCACCAGGGACTAGGCTGATCGATGAGCAGTTCTTC. Translating gives CASSPGTRLIDEQFF.